Listed here are 32 T cell receptor beta chains from one sample, sequenced in a study of control samples from healthy donors and cancer patients. The protocol was immunoSEQ multiplex PCR, while the TCRdb copy is restricted to in-frame clones and leaves out a portion. The profile shows 97,000 or so clones, around 92% of them singletons. Source material: blood. All receptors derive from a woman aged 18-29 years in good health.

The gene calls are TRBV27 and TRBJ2-1, with TRBD1 matching 10 bases. J lost 6 bases, V lost 8 bases, and 7 bases had no gene match. This CDR3 spans 14 amino acids. Germline V gives CDR1 MNHEY, CDR2 SMNVEV (reference sequence). The CDR3: CASRGDRGTNEQFF. In DNA form, the CDR3 reads TGTGCCAGCCGGGGGGACAGGGGTACCAATGAGCAGTTCTTC.

The genes are TRBV7-2 and TRBJ2-2, with TRBD1 matching 8 bases. Germline CDR1 SGHTA, CDR2 FQGNSA. The V and J ends lost 5 bases and 2 bases, in that order; junction bases with no gene match: 4. CDR3 length: 15 amino acids. The CDR3 DNA follows: TGTGCCAGCAGCAAACAGGGGGAAAACACCGGGGAGCTGTTTTTT. Translation: CASSKQGENTGELFF. Full variable domain (outside the CDR3, taken from reference TRBV7-2 and TRBJ2-2): GAGVSQSPSNKVTEKGKDVELRCDPISGHTALYWYRQSLGQGLEFLIYFQGNSAPDKSGLPSDRFSAERTGGSVSTLTIQRTQQEDSAVYLCASSKQGENTGELFFGEGSRLTVL.

The chain links TRBV11-2 to TRBJ2-5; 11 positions match TRBD2. The CDR3 contains 15 residues. Germline CDR1 and CDR2: SGHAT and FQNNGV. Trimming cost V 5 bases and J 1 base; bases outside gene matches: 3. As DNA, the CDR3 is TGTGCCAGCAGCATGGGACTAGCGGTCCAAGAGACCCAGTACTTC. Translated: CASSMGLAVQETQYF.

The chain has TRBV3-1 (or the pseudogene TRBV3-2) and TRBJ1-1, with D perhaps matching TRBD1 (5 bases). The germline CDR1 and CDR2 sequences are LGHDT and YNNKEL (reference sequence). The V end lost 3 bases, the J end lost 11 bases, and 13 bases lay between the germline ends. The length of the CDR3 is 12 residues. The chain's CDR3 is CASSQLAGVAFF. DNA for the CDR3: TGTGCCAGCAGCCAGCTAGCGGGGGTGGCTTTCTTT.

The chain employs TRBV19 and TRBJ2-6; D perhaps matches TRBD2 (5 bases). Germline CDR1 reads LNHDA; CDR2 reads SQIVND (reference sequence). The CDR3 spans 17 residues. The V end was cut by 5 bases, the J end by 2 bases, with 16 bases between. CDR3 sequence: CASSYAPTRAGANVLTF. CDR3 coding DNA: TGTGCCAGTAGTTACGCCCCCACGAGGGCTGGGGCCAACGTCCTGACTTTC.

The rearrangement uses TRBV12-2 and TRBJ2-3. TRBV12-2 constitutes a pseudogene. The CDR3 contains 14 residues. This CDR3 is CASRSKDSTDTQYF. The CDR3 region has the DNA TGTGCAAGTCGCTCTAAGGACAGCACAGATACGCAGTATTTT.

This chain links TRBV30 with TRBJ2-7; D may be TRBD1 or TRBD2 (7 bases each). Per the germline V gene, CDR1 is GTSNPN and CDR2 is SVGIG (reference sequence). V lost 5 bases, J lost 7 bases, and 21 bases lay in between. The CDR3 spans 14 residues. CDR3 sequence reads: CAWGGGGGPWEQYF. The CDR3 region has the DNA TGTGCCTGGGGGGGAGGGGGCGGCCCTTGGGAGCAGTACTTC.

The rearrangement links TRBV6-5 to TRBJ1-1, with TRBD1 as a possible D gene (5 bases). This CDR3 is 14 amino acids long. V was clipped by 6 bases and J by 8 bases, with 19 bases between them. Germline V gene sequence: CDR1 MNHEY, CDR2 SVGAGI. The CDR3 DNA reads TGTGCCAGCAGAACCCCGGGACCCCGCCAGGAAGCTTTCTTT. It is translated as CASRTPGPRQEAFF.

The chain joins TRBV7-8 to TRBJ2-3; 16 bases align to TRBD2. Germline CDR1 reads SGHVS; CDR2 reads FQNEAQ. The CDR3 is made up of 17 amino acids. V lost 4 bases to trimming and J lost 5 bases; unmatched junction nucleotides: 6. The CDR3 nucleotides read TGTGCCAGCAGCTACGGGACTAGCGGGGGGGCCTTAGATACGCAGTATTTT. Protein: CASSYGTSGGALDTQYF.

This clone was recorded once. This chain joins TRBV5-4 and TRBJ2-7; TRBD1 aligns across 8 bases. The junction had 2 bases not matched to a gene; V was cut back by 1 base and J by 5 bases. The germline V gene has CDR1 SGHNT and CDR2 YYREEE (reference sequence). CDR3 length equals 13 residues. The CDR3 sequence is CASSLMDRDEQYF. The CDR3 bases are TGTGCCAGCAGCTTGATGGACAGGGACGAGCAGTACTTC.

This clone has only one observation. This rearrangement joins TRBV3-1 (or the pseudogene TRBV3-2) to TRBJ1-1, with D possibly being TRBD1 (6 bases). The CDR3 length is 14 residues. Germline V gene sequence: CDR1 LGHDT, CDR2 YNNKEL (reference sequence). V was cut by 1 base and J by 5 bases, with 11 bases left in between. The CDR3 loop reads CASSQVFQGTEAFF. CDR3 sequence (DNA): TGTGCCAGCAGCCAAGTCTTCCAGGGGACTGAAGCTTTCTTT.

This clone was detected only once. The chain carries TRBV30 and TRBJ2-2, with 9 bases lining up with TRBD2. Germline-derived CDR1 and CDR2 are GTSNPN and SVGIG (reference sequence). There are 17 residues in the CDR3. The V segment lost 0 bases and the J segment 0 bases; nucleotides outside the gene matches: 5. The CDR3, as DNA: TGTGCCTGGAGTGTAGGACGACTAGCGGCGAACACCGGGGAGCTGTTTTTT. It encodes CAWSVGRLAANTGELFF.

This clone has just one count. This chain connects TRBV9 to TRBJ2-1; 13 nucleotides agree with TRBD2. Germline lookup yields CDR1 SGDLS and CDR2 YYNGEE. CDR3 size: 15 residues. V lost 4 bases and J lost 8; bases outside the gene matches: 6. The CDR3 sequence is CASSTTSGRPHEQFF. The DNA of the CDR3 is TGTGCCAGCAGCACGACTAGCGGGAGGCCCCATGAGCAGTTCTTC.

The chain carries TRBV3-1 (or the pseudogene TRBV3-2) and TRBJ2-1, with TRBD2 matching over 7 bases. Germline V gene data show CDR1 as LGHDT and CDR2 as YNNKEL (reference sequence). The CDR3 is made up of 13 amino acids. V dropped 3 bases and J dropped 4; count of bases not matched to a gene: 0. The CDR3 DNA reads as TGTGCCAGCAGCCAGGGGGGGTACAATGAGCAGTTCTTC. This codes for CASSQGGYNEQFF.

The rearrangement uses TRBV29-1 and TRBJ2-7; TRBD2 matches 10 bases. The CDR3 has 14 residues. CDR1 and CDR2 (germline): SQVTM, ANQGSEA. V shed 5 bases, J shed 5 bases, and the junction held 9 bases outside the gene matches. The CDR3 reads CSVRDSGRSNEQYF. The CDR3 coding sequence is TGCAGCGTTAGGGATAGCGGGAGGAGCAACGAGCAGTACTTC.

Comments on this clone: The sample carries other DNA sequences with the same CDR3. The chain recombines TRBV5-1 with TRBJ1-1; D may be TRBD1 (6 bases). From germline, CDR1 is SGHRS and CDR2 YFSETQ. This CDR3 is built from 13 residues. The V gene lost 4 bases and the J gene lost 3 bases, with 10 bases spanning the gap. The CDR3 DNA reads TGCGCCAGCAGCAGCTCAGGGGACACTGAAGCTTTCTTT. The encoded protein is CASSSSGDTEAFF.

The chain links TRBV30 to TRBJ2-3; no firm D call. The germline gives CDR1 GTSNPN, CDR2 SVGIG (reference sequence). The CDR3 is 15 residues long. V dropped 0 bases and J dropped 0 bases, with 10 bases sitting between them. CDR3 loop: CAWSVDSFSTDTQYF. The CDR3 DNA sequence: TGTGCCTGGAGTGTTGATAGCTTTAGCACAGATACGCAGTATTTT.

This chain connects TRBV3-1 (or the pseudogene TRBV3-2) to TRBJ1-3; a weak D match, TRBD1 (5 bases). There are 16 residues in the CDR3. Germline CDR1 reads LGHDT; CDR2 reads YNNKEL (reference sequence). Between the trimmed V and J ends, which lost 1 base and 0 bases, there was a span of 10 bases. The CDR3 is CASSQAQGSSGNTIYF. DNA of the CDR3: TGTGCCAGCAGCCAAGCTCAGGGTAGCTCTGGAAACACCATATATTTT.

The chain is built from TRBV14 and TRBJ2-1; 12 bases match TRBD1. The trim removed 0 bases at V and 9 bases at J, leaving 9 bases unmatched. The CDR3 consists of 17 residues. The V gene's germline CDR1 is SGHDN and CDR2 FVKESK. DNA for the CDR3: TGTGCCAGCAGCCAAGATCTTCGGGACAGGGGGCTAACTGAGCAGTTCTTC. This gives the protein CASSQDLRDRGLTEQFF. The complete variable domain, with remaining parts taken from reference TRBV14 and TRBJ2-1, reads EAGVTQFPSHSVIEKGQTVTLRCDPISGHDNLYWYRRVMGKEIKFLLHFVKESKQDESGMPNNRFLAERTGGTYSTLKVQPAELEDSGVYFCASSQDLRDRGLTEQFFGPGTRLTVL.

The chain is built from TRBV13 and TRBJ1-2; unclear D gene. The V end lost 6 bases, the J end lost 0 bases, and 11 bases lay between the germline ends. The V gene's germline CDR1 is PRHDT and CDR2 FYEKMQ (reference sequence). The CDR3 contains 14 residues. The CDR3 nucleotides are TGTGCCAGCAGTTTCCGGGGAACTAACTATGGCTACACCTTC. This sequence encodes CASSFRGTNYGYTF.

The rearrangement joins TRBV15 to TRBJ2-1, with a possible D match to TRBD2 (5 bases). Germline-derived CDR1 and CDR2 are LNHNV and YYDKDF (reference sequence). V lost 0 bases and J lost 6, with 9 bases in between. This CDR3 comprises 14 residues. CDR3 region: CATSREYGGNEQFF. Here the CDR3 DNA reads TGTGCCACCAGCAGAGAGTACGGAGGCAATGAGCAGTTCTTC.

V and J are TRBV7-3 and TRBJ1-1; D possibly corresponds to TRBD1 (5 bases). This CDR3 is 13 amino acids long. Germline V gene lookup returns CDR1 SGHTA and CDR2 FQGTGA. V was trimmed by 6 bases and J by 0 bases, leaving 8 bases between them. CDR3 nucleotide sequence: TGTGCCAGCAGGGAGGGGATGAACACTGAAGCTTTCTTT. The encoded protein is CASREGMNTEAFF.

The V call is TRBV2, the J call TRBJ2-6; weak D call: TRBD1 (6 bases). Germline V gene sequence: CDR1 SNHLY, CDR2 FYNNEI. The CDR3 is 14 residues long. The germline V and J ends were trimmed by 6 bases and 0 bases, with 6 bases remaining between them. The chain's CDR3 is CASRQGSGANVLTF. The CDR3 coding sequence is TGTGCCAGCAGACAGGGCTCTGGGGCCAACGTCCTGACTTTC.

The V call is TRBV7-9, the J call TRBJ2-3, with 9 nucleotides matching TRBD2. CDR3 length: 14 amino acids. The V gene's germline CDR1 is SEHNR and CDR2 FQNEAQ (reference sequence). V lost 4 bases to trimming and J lost 1 base; unmatched junction nucleotides: 0. The CDR3, as DNA: TGTGCCAGCAGCTGGACTAGCGGCACAGATACGCAGTATTTT. This translates into CASSWTSGTDTQYF. The entire variable domain, with the rest obtained from reference TRBV7-9 and TRBJ2-3, is as follows: DTGVSQNPRHKITKRGQNVTFRCDPISEHNRLYWYRQTLGQGPEFLTYFQNEAQLEKSRLLSDRFSAERPKGSFSTLEIQRTEQGDSAMYLCASSWTSGTDTQYFGPGTRLTVL.

This chain links TRBV28 with TRBJ1-2, with 7 nucleotides matching TRBD1. V dropped 2 bases and J dropped 10; count of bases not matched to a gene: 7. The CDR3 contains 13 residues. Germline CDR1 and CDR2: MDHEN and SYDVKM. CDR3 DNA: TGTGCCAGCAGTTTAAACAGGGGCAGGTACTACACCTTC. It specifies CASSLNRGRYYTF.

V gene TRBV5-4 combines with J gene TRBJ1-2; no clear D. Trimming took 0 bases from V and 2 from J, leaving 8 bases between them. Germline values: CDR1 SGHNT, CDR2 YYREEE (reference sequence). The CDR3 has 14 amino acids. The CDR3 region is CASSLDGPNYGYTF. The CDR3 bases are TGTGCCAGCAGCTTGGACGGGCCGAACTATGGCTACACCTTC.

The J gene is TRBJ2-5, the V gene TRBV19; D might be TRBD1 (5 bases). Between the trimmed V and J ends, which lost 5 bases and 0 bases, there was a span of 7 bases. This CDR3 has 13 residues. Germline CDR1 is LNHDA and CDR2 is SQIVND (reference sequence). CDR3 residues: CASSAGNQETQYF. The CDR3 region has the DNA TGTGCCAGTAGTGCAGGGAACCAAGAGACCCAGTACTTC. The full variable domain, rest sourced from reference TRBV19 and TRBJ2-5, is DGGITQSPKYLFRKEGQNVTLSCEQNLNHDAMYWYRQDPGQGLRLIYYSQIVNDFQKGDIAEGYSVSREKKESFPLTVTSAQKNPTAFYLCASSAGNQETQYFGPGTRLLVL.

The CDR3 DNA is TGCGCCAGCAGCTTGGATCCGGCTTCCTACGAGCAGTACTTC. Its protein is CASSLDPASYEQYF. This chain links TRBV5-1 with TRBJ2-7, with D uncertain. Germline values: CDR1 SGHRS, CDR2 YFSETQ. The CDR3 contains 14 residues. Trimming left V 0 bases short and J 1 base short, with 8 bases between.

The chain is built from TRBV4-3 and TRBJ1-2, with D tentatively TRBD1 (6 bases). V lost 0 bases and J lost 3, with 14 bases in between. The length of the CDR3 is 16 residues. Germline-derived CDR1 and CDR2 are LGHNA and YSLEER. CDR3 sequence reads: CASSQELGGVDYGYTF. The DNA of the CDR3 is TGCGCCAGCAGCCAAGAATTGGGGGGCGTAGACTATGGCTACACCTTC.

The rearrangement links TRBV28 to TRBJ2-3; D remains unclear. The CDR3 is 14 residues long. Trimming took off 6 bases at V and 0 bases at J, with 10 bases between the two ends. Looked up from germline, CDR1 is MDHEN and CDR2 is SYDVKM. The CDR3 sequence is CASRLTGSTDTQYF. For the CDR3, the DNA is TGTGCCAGCAGGCTGACTGGAAGCACAGATACGCAGTATTTT.

This clone was observed a handful of times. V and J are TRBV4-2 and TRBJ2-2; unclear D gene. The CDR3 is 13 residues long. Germline V gene sequence: CDR1 LGHNA, CDR2 YNFKEQ. V lost 3 bases, J lost 7 bases, and 9 bases lay in between. In DNA, the CDR3 is TGTGCCAGCAGCCAGGAAGCTGGCGGGGAGCTGTTTTTT. Protein sequence: CASSQEAGGELFF.

The chain couples TRBV12-3 or TRBV12-4 to TRBJ1-2; D ambiguous. The V end lost 3 bases, the J end lost 7 bases, and 9 bases lay between the germline ends. The CDR3 has 12 amino acids. In DNA, the CDR3 is TGTGCCAGCAGTTTGGGCATCCCTGGCTACACCTTC. Amino acid sequence: CASSLGIPGYTF.